A selection of T cell receptor beta chains follows, all from one sample in a study of T cell responses to AZD1222 COVID-19 vaccine. Sequenced by immunoSEQ multiplex PCR; TCRdb stores in-frame clones only, minus some. The repertoire holds tens of thousands of clones, with 90% as singletons. The specimen was peripheral blood, collected on day 0 of AZD1222 vaccination. Receptor source: an adult in good health. The CDR3 runs from the conserved cysteine through the conserved F or W. A D gene is named only where the DNA matches it firmly. Clone size appears in some rows only: once, few, many, or a class for an expanded clone.

d_gene: NA
j_gene: TRBJ1-3
v_gene: TRBV11-2
abundance: NA
CDR3aa: CASSLGRSRSGNTIYF
CDR3nt: TGTGCCAGCAGCCTCGGACGGAGCCGCTCTGGAAACACCATATATTTT

d_gene: NA
j_gene: TRBJ2-7
v_gene: TRBV28
abundance: few
CDR3aa: CASSTATYEQYF
CDR3nt: TGTGCCAGCAGTACGGCGACCTACGAGCAGTACTTC

d_gene: NA
j_gene: TRBJ2-6
v_gene: TRBV15
abundance: NA
CDR3aa: CATSSRANVLTF
CDR3nt: TGTGCCACCAGCAGTCGGGCCAACGTCCTGACTTTC

d_gene: NA
j_gene: TRBJ1-1
v_gene: TRBV28
abundance: once
CDR3aa: CASSLSPTGVTEAFF
CDR3nt: TGTGCCAGCAGTTTGTCCCCCACCGGGGTCACTGAAGCTTTCTTT

d_gene: NA
j_gene: TRBJ2-1
v_gene: TRBV28
abundance: NA
CDR3aa: CASRLESTQFF
CDR3nt: TGTGCCAGCAGGCTCGAGTCGACTCAGTTCTTC

d_gene: NA
j_gene: TRBJ2-7
v_gene: TRBV2
abundance: NA
CDR3aa: CASSPSYEQYF
CDR3nt: TGTGCCAGCAGTCCCTCCTACGAGCAGTACTTC

d_gene: NA
j_gene: TRBJ1-2
v_gene: TRBV7-2
abundance: NA
CDR3aa: CASSPRTDGYTF
CDR3nt: TGTGCCAGCAGCCCGCGGACGGATGGCTACACCTTC

d_gene: TRBD1
j_gene: TRBJ1-5
v_gene: TRBV9
abundance: NA
CDR3aa: CASRGRGQVVYSNQPQHF
CDR3nt: TGTGCCAGCAGAGGTAGAGGACAGGTAGTCTATAGCAATCAGCCCCAGCATTTT

d_gene: NA
j_gene: TRBJ1-3
v_gene: TRBV6-5
abundance: once
CDR3aa: CASHRSSGNTIYF
CDR3nt: TGTGCCAGCCATCGTTCGAGTGGAAACACCATATATTTT

d_gene: NA
j_gene: TRBJ1-2
v_gene: TRBV19
abundance: NA
CDR3aa: CASSIYMGENGYTF
CDR3nt: TGTGCCAGTAGTATCTATATGGGGGAAAATGGCTACACCTTC

d_gene: NA
j_gene: TRBJ2-1
v_gene: TRBV30
abundance: NA
CDR3aa: CAWSVRAGENEQFF
CDR3nt: TGTGCCTGGAGTGTACGGGCAGGGGAGAATGAGCAGTTCTTC

d_gene: NA
j_gene: TRBJ2-7
v_gene: TRBV2
abundance: NA
CDR3aa: CASSYYEQYF
CDR3nt: TGTGCCAGCAGTTACTACGAGCAGTACTTC

d_gene: TRBD1
j_gene: TRBJ1-4
v_gene: TRBV18
abundance: once
CDR3aa: CASSSGQNEKLFF
CDR3nt: TGTGCCAGCTCATCGGGACAGAATGAAAAACTGTTTTTT

d_gene: NA
j_gene: TRBJ1-2
v_gene: TRBV10-1
abundance: NA
CDR3aa: CASSESTAYGYTF
CDR3nt: TGCGCCAGCAGTGAGTCGACAGCCTATGGCTACACCTTC

d_gene: TRBD1
j_gene: TRBJ1-2
v_gene: TRBV6-4
abundance: NA
CDR3aa: CASSRTGGAGGYTF
CDR3nt: TGTGCCAGCAGCCGGACAGGGGGCGCGGGGGGCTACACCTTC

d_gene: TRBD2
j_gene: TRBJ2-7
v_gene: TRBV10-1
abundance: NA
CDR3aa: CASTPGRGIFDEQYF
CDR3nt: TGCGCCAGCACTCCCGGGAGGGGGATCTTCGACGAGCAGTACTTC

d_gene: TRBD1
j_gene: TRBJ1-3
v_gene: TRBV2
abundance: NA
CDR3aa: CASSPGGFGNTIYF
CDR3nt: TGTGCCAGCAGTCCAGGGGGATTCGGAAACACCATATATTTT

d_gene: TRBD1
j_gene: TRBJ2-7
v_gene: TRBV11-3
abundance: NA
CDR3aa: CASSLAHDRGYEQYF
CDR3nt: TGTGCCAGCAGCTTAGCCCACGACAGGGGCTACGAGCAGTACTTC

d_gene: NA
j_gene: TRBJ2-7
v_gene: TRBV25-1
abundance: NA
CDR3aa: CASSEYGRIPTYEQYF
CDR3nt: TGTGCCAGCAGTGAATATGGACGGATACCTACCTACGAGCAGTACTTC

d_gene: TRBD1
j_gene: TRBJ1-4
v_gene: TRBV28
abundance: NA
CDR3aa: CASKPGQGGEKLFF
CDR3nt: TGTGCCAGCAAACCGGGACAGGGAGGCGAAAAACTGTTTTTT

d_gene: TRBD1
j_gene: TRBJ1-2
v_gene: TRBV18
abundance: once
CDR3aa: CASSPTGNYGYTF
CDR3nt: TGTGCCAGCTCACCGACAGGGAACTATGGCTACACCTTC

d_gene: NA
j_gene: TRBJ2-3
v_gene: TRBV6-5
abundance: NA
CDR3aa: CASSLRTGPDTQYF
CDR3nt: TGTGCCAGCAGTCTTCGGACCGGCCCAGATACGCAGTATTTT

d_gene: TRBD1
j_gene: TRBJ2-2
v_gene: TRBV19
abundance: NA
CDR3aa: CASSEPGQGSTGELFF
CDR3nt: TGTGCCAGTAGTGAACCGGGACAGGGATCCACCGGGGAGCTGTTTTTT